Below are 24 T cell receptor beta chains sequenced from a single sample in a study of tumor-infiltrating lymphocytes in primary liver carcinoma. The authors made TCR beta cDNA from about 500 ng total RNA with a constant-region primer. Slightly modified ARM-PCR served as the procedure for the TCR beta libraries. These libraries came from three rounds of nested multiplex PCR. Running nine to ten cycles apiece, the first two PCR rounds relied on TRBV1-TRBV30 forward primers together with a C-beta reverse primer. Each CDR3 protein is one row after TCRdb ran MiXCR on the multiplex PCR reads. The sample includes 44,000 or so distinct CDR3 sequences, less than 85% of them seen just once. Without any cell sorting, roughly 20-33 mg of bulk tissue yielded co-extracted RNA and DNA. Sequencing was carried out using liver tumor tissue from sampling region 5. Described subset: tumor region T5, tumor centre. These receptors were taken from a man aged 35-49 years with primary liver carcinoma and hepatitis B virus infection.

Details on this clonotype: The CDR3 end shows no conserved phenylalanine or tryptophan, and so a read error is likely. The chain is built from TRBV4-1 and TRBJ2-1; 11 nucleotides line up with TRBD2. Per germline, CDR1 MGHRA and CDR2 YSYEKL. The length of the CDR3 is 16 residues. The trim removed 3 bases at V and 6 bases at J, leaving 7 bases unmatched. The CDR3: CASSHSGTSGVNEQFL. The CDR3 DNA sequence: TGCGCCAGCAGCCATTCCGGGACTAGCGGTGTCAATGAGCAGTTCCTC.

On this clonotype: One end of the junction fails to match germline, which may point to a read error. V usage is TRBV11-3 and J usage is TRBJ2-3, with D tentatively TRBD2 (7 bases). The CDR3 contains 14 residues. Germline CDR1 and CDR2: SGHNT and YENEEA. This CDR3 is CASSPSGGIDTQYF. The DNA for the CDR3 is TGTGCAAGCAGCCCATCGGGGGGCATAGATACGCAGTATTTC.

On this clonotype: This may come from a read error, since a much larger clone is one base off. J is TRBJ2-3 and V is TRBV20-1; TRBD2 is a possible D gene (6 bases). The CDR3 sequence is 15 residues long. The V gene's germline CDR1 is DFQATT and CDR2 SNEGSKA (reference sequence). The CDR3 is CSAGVREKGTDTRYF. The CDR3 DNA follows: TGCAGTGCTGGCGTTCGGGAGAAGGGCACAGATACGCGGTATTTT.

The chain couples TRBV7-9 to TRBJ2-7; D call uncertain. The CDR3 contains 13 residues. Germline V gene data show CDR1 as SEHNR and CDR2 as FQNEAQ (reference sequence). Trimming shortened V by 5 bases and J by 2 bases, and 10 bases separated the two germline ends. Written as DNA, the CDR3 is TGTGCCAGCAGCCCGGACCCCCCCTACGAGCAGTACTTC. Its translation: CASSPDPPYEQYF. The complete variable domain, with remaining parts taken from reference TRBV7-9 and TRBJ2-7, reads DTGVSQNPRHKITKRGQNVTFRCDPISEHNRLYWYRQTLGQGPEFLTYFQNEAQLEKSRLLSDRFSAERPKGSFSTLEIQRTEQGDSAMYLCASSPDPPYEQYFGPGTRLTVT.

Notes on this clonotype: This could be a read error, since a much larger clone is one nucleotide away. This chain connects TRBV2 to TRBJ2-7; D not resolved. This CDR3 is 13 amino acids long. Germline values: CDR1 SNHLY, CDR2 FYNNEI. CDR3 sequence: CASREARVYEQYF. The CDR3 DNA sequence: TGTGCCAGCAGGGAAGCTAGGGTCTACGAGCAGTACTTC.

The chain recombines TRBV7-2 with TRBJ1-2; 8 bases map to TRBD1. V trimming: 7 bases; J trimming: 2 bases; junction bases outside the gene matches: 6. Germline V lookup: CDR1 SGHTA, CDR2 FQGNSA. The CDR3 length is 14 residues. The CDR3 DNA follows: TGTGCCAGCATTGGGACAGGAGGGAACTATGGCTACACCTTC. Translation gives CASIGTGGNYGYTF.

Concerning this clonotype itself: In this CDR3 the conserved last residue, phenylalanine or tryptophan, is missing, so a read error is likely. The gene calls are TRBV6-5 and TRBJ1-2; D gene uncertain. The V and J ends lost 0 bases and 11 bases respectively, with 19 bases between them. CDR3 size: 15 residues. Germline V gene lookup returns CDR1 MNHEY and CDR2 SVGAGI. In nucleotides, the CDR3 is TGTGCCAGCAGTTACTCGAGTCGGGTTTGGTCAGGATACACCATC. The encoded protein is CASSYSSRVWSGYTI.

About this clonotype: This is likely a read error, given that the CDR3 carries no conserved phenylalanine or tryptophan at its end. The chain has TRBV11-2 and TRBJ2-5; D is possibly TRBD1 or TRBD2 (5 bases each). Germline values: CDR1 SGHAT, CDR2 FQNNGV. The CDR3 sequence is 16 residues long. With 10 bases removed from V and 3 bases from J, the gap between germline ends came to 24 bases. The CDR3, as DNA: TGTGCCAACAGATCCCGGGACCCGGCCCACGAAGAGACCCAGTACTTA. It translates to CANRSRDPAHEETQYL.

This chain connects TRBV11-2 to TRBJ2-1; maybe TRBD2 (5 bases). The CDR3 contains 13 residues. V was trimmed by 9 bases and J by 10 bases, leaving 19 bases between them. Germline CDR1 is SGHAT and CDR2 is FQNNGV. The CDR3 sequence is CASNSGLAKEQFF. For the CDR3, the DNA is TGTGCCAGTAATTCCGGGCTAGCCAAGGAGCAGTTCTTC.

In regard to this clonotype: Sequence at one end of the junction differs from germline and may be a read error. The chain joins TRBV10-2 to TRBJ2-3; D might be TRBD2 (6 bases). Germline V gene data show CDR1 as WSHSY and CDR2 as SAAADI. CDR3 length equals 13 residues. The CDR3 protein is CASTHGFELAQYF. The DNA of the CDR3 is TGCGCCAGCACCCATGGATTCGAACTAGCCCAGTACTTT.

This chain joins TRBV7-3 and TRBJ2-1, with D hard to call. The CDR3 length is 14 residues. Between the trimmed V and J ends, which lost 8 bases and 6 bases, there was a span of 17 bases. The germline CDR1 and CDR2 sequences are SGHTA and FQGTGA. The DNA of the CDR3 is TGTGCCAGCGGCCGGGCTTTGGACGGCAATGAGCAGTTCTTC. Protein: CASGRALDGNEQFF. The whole variable domain, filled in from reference TRBV7-3 and TRBJ2-1, reads GAGVSQTPSNKVTEKGKYVELRCDPISGHTALYWYRQSLGQGPEFLIYFQGTGAADDSGLPNDRFFAVRPEGSVSTLKIQRTERGDSAVYLCASGRALDGNEQFFGPGTRLTVL.

The rearrangement links TRBV18 to TRBJ2-3, with 8 bases identical to TRBD2. The CDR3 spans 16 residues. The ends lost 0 bases at V and 2 bases at J; junction bases unmatched: 4. CDR1 is KGHSH and CDR2 is LQKENI in the germline V gene. The CDR3 nucleotides are TGTGCCAGCTCACCACCGGGACTAGGCTCCACAGATACGCAGTATTTT. Translated, it gives CASSPPGLGSTDTQYF. The entire variable domain, with the rest obtained from reference TRBV18 and TRBJ2-3, is as follows: NAGVMQNPRHLVRRRGQEARLRCSPMKGHSHVYWYRQLPEEGLKFMVYLQKENIIDESGMPKERFSAEFPKEGPSILRIQQVVRGDSAAYFCASSPPGLGSTDTQYFGPGTRLTVL.

A note on this clonotype: The junction does not match germline at one end; this may be a read error. J is TRBJ2-3 and V is TRBV12-3 or TRBV12-4; D not certain. The CDR3 totals 16 residues. The CDR3 bases are TGTGCCAGCAGCTCCCCCTGGCGGAGAAGCATAGATACGCAGTATTTT. Translated: CASSSPWRRSIDTQYF.

Comment on this clonotype: A junction end diverges from the germline sequence, so it may reflect a read error. The V and J genes are TRBV6-5 and TRBJ1-2, with D uncertain. The CDR3 has 13 amino acids. CDR1 is MNHEY, CDR2 SVGAGI, per germline. CDR3 sequence reads: CAGSQTTNYAYTF. The CDR3 coding sequence is TGTGCCGGCAGCCAGACAACTAACTATGCCTACACCTTC.

A note on this clonotype: This likely comes from a read error, as the CDR3 has no conserved phenylalanine or tryptophan at its end. The chain employs TRBV28 and TRBJ2-3; TRBD1 is a possible D gene (6 bases). This CDR3 comprises 20 residues. V shed 5 bases and J shed 0 bases, with 27 bases lying between them. Germline values: CDR1 MDHEN, CDR2 SYDVKM. This CDR3 is CASSTLGNRVGPPSTDTQYY. The CDR3 DNA follows: TGTGCCAGCAGTACCCTTGGGAACAGGGTGGGACCTCCAAGCACAGATACGCAGTATTAT.

Worth noting for this clonotype: Because the CDR3 is missing its conserved closing phenylalanine or tryptophan, this is likely a read error. This chain connects TRBV12-3 or TRBV12-4 to TRBJ2-1; TRBD1 matches 9 bases. CDR3 length: 13 residues. J gave up 9 bases and V 7 bases, and 7 bases lay outside the gene matches. CDR3 sequence: CASILQGASEQFI. CDR3 sequence (DNA): TGTGCCAGCATCTTACAGGGGGCGAGTGAGCAGTTCATC.

Points on this clonotype: A much larger clone lies one base from this, so it may be a read error. The rearrangement uses TRBV30 and TRBJ1-2; D remains unclear. V lost 2 bases and J lost 6, with 16 bases in between. CDR1 and CDR2 from the germline V gene are GTSNPN and SVGIG (reference sequence). CDR3 length: 14 residues. The DNA of the CDR3 is TGTGCCTGGAGTCACCTGTCAGAGTACGATGGCTACACCTTC. It yields the protein CAWSHLSEYDGYTF.

For this clonotype: Germline and junction disagree at one end, which may indicate a read error. V and J are TRBV2 and TRBJ2-7, with 8 positions matching TRBD2. The CDR3 totals 16 residues. Germline loops: CDR1 SNHLY, CDR2 FYNNEI. The CDR3 reads CACSEGTSGFSYEQYF. The CDR3 DNA is TGTGCCTGCAGTGAGGGTACTAGCGGATTCTCCTACGAGCAGTACTTC.

There are many counts of this clonotype. The V call is TRBV7-9, the J call TRBJ2-7; 8 nucleotides match TRBD2. CDR3 size: 14 residues. V was clipped by 0 bases and J by 6 bases; unmatched bases: 4. Germline V lookup: CDR1 SEHNR, CDR2 FQNEAQ (reference sequence). CDR3 protein: CASSLADREGEQYF. Written as DNA, the CDR3 is TGTGCCAGCAGCTTAGCGGACCGGGAGGGCGAGCAGTACTTC. Together with reference TRBV7-9 and TRBJ2-7, the CDR3 gives the full variable domain: DTGVSQNPRHKITKRGQNVTFRCDPISEHNRLYWYRQTLGQGPEFLTYFQNEAQLEKSRLLSDRFSAERPKGSFSTLEIQRTEQGDSAMYLCASSLADREGEQYFGPGTRLTVT.

Worth noting for this clonotype: One junction end does not reproduce the germline sequence, and a read error may be involved. V usage is TRBV10-2 and J usage is TRBJ2-7; D is undetermined. The CDR3 runs to 15 residues. Germline CDR1 WSHSY, CDR2 SAAADI. The CDR3 bases are TGCGCCGGCAGTGAGTCTTCGGGTTATACCTACGAGCAGTACTTC. Translating gives CAGSESSGYTYEQYF.

This clonotype was detected ten times or more. The chain uses TRBV4-1 and TRBJ1-4; unclear D gene. The CDR3 length is 14 residues. Between the trimmed V and J ends, which lost 0 bases and 14 bases, there was a span of 16 bases. Germline CDR1 is MGHRA and CDR2 is YSYEKL. The CDR3 nucleotides are TGCGCCAGCAGCCAAGATACCCAGCGGCGGTCGCTGTTTTTT. Residues: CASSQDTQRRSLFF.

This clonotype was detected only a few times. This sequence joins TRBV20-1 and TRBJ2-7; 8 nucleotides agree with TRBD1. Germline values: CDR1 DFQATT, CDR2 SNEGSKA (reference sequence). Germline trimming cut 6 bases from V and 3 bases from J; bases unmatched to any gene: 13. This CDR3 has 15 amino acids. Here the CDR3 DNA reads TGCAGTGCCACCTCCGCCGGGACAGGAAACTACGAGCAGTACTTC. Its translation is CSATSAGTGNYEQYF.

This clonotype occurred a few times. J is TRBJ1-5 and V is TRBV16, with unresolved D. The V end was cut by 1 base, the J end by 4 bases, with 11 bases between. Germline CDR1 and CDR2: KGHSY and FQNENV. The CDR3 extends over 15 amino acids. CDR3 in DNA: TGTGCCAGCAGCCAATTCCCCAGTGCAAATCAGCCCCAGCATTTT. Its translation is CASSQFPSANQPQHF.

This chain connects TRBV29-1 to TRBJ2-3, with D possibly TRBD1 on 5 matching bases. The length of the CDR3 is 14 residues. Per the germline V gene, CDR1 is SQVTM and CDR2 is ANQGSEA. Trimming removed 7 bases at V and 8 bases at J, with 22 bases between. The CDR3 DNA follows: TGCAGCGCTGGGCAGGGTGACATCTCCGTTACGCAGTATTTT. Translation gives CSAGQGDISVTQYF.